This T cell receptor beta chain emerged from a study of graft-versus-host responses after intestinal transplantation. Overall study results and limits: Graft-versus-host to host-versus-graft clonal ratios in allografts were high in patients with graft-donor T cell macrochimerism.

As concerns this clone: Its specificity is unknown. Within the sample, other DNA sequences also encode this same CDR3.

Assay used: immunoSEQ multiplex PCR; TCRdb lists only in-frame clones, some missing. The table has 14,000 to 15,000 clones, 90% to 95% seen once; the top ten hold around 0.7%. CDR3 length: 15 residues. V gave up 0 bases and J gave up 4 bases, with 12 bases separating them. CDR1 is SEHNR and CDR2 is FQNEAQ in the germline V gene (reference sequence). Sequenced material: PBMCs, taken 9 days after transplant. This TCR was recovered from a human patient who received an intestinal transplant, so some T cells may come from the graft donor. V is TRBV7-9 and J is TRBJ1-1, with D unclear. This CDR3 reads CASSLAGRAGTEAFF. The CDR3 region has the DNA TGTGCCAGCAGCTTAGCTGGCCGCGCCGGCACTGAAGCTTTCTTT.